This TCR beta chain was identified in a study of cytomegalovirus exposure and HLA in healthy donors. Whole-study context: Early release data held about 85 million unique TCRs from HLA-typed donors. Study outcomes and limitations: In a later analysis, V- and J-gene trimming of beta chains associated with a DCLRE1C missense variant, replicated independently. CMV antigen specificity of a few CMV-associated chains was confirmed in vitro.

This clone appeared many times. What it recognizes is unknown. The PCR contained 60 Vbeta and 13 Jbeta primers. The method was immunoSEQ multiplex PCR; TCRdb's version includes in-frame clones alone and lacks a portion of them. Seen here are around 99,000 clones, less than 85% observed once, and the top ten hold 12% to 15%. The receptor was derived from a woman aged 40 to 50 in good health and CMV-seropositive. The material sequenced was PBMCs.

CDR3 nucleotide sequence: TGTGCCAGCAACCTACGAGGGGGCGCGGGTGAAAAACTGTTTTTT. It is translated as CASNLRGGAGEKLFF. This chain connects TRBV2 to TRBJ1-4, with 7 nucleotides matching TRBD1. CDR1 is SNHLY, CDR2 FYNNEI, per germline. Trimming took 7 bases from V and 7 from J; bases not matched to a gene: 12. There are 15 residues in the CDR3.